These T cell receptor beta chains were read from a single sample in a study of cytomegalovirus exposure and HLA in healthy donors. The table came from immunoSEQ multiplex PCR; TCRdb's copy has only in-frame clones and leaves some out. Among some 95,000 clones listed, just under 80% were seen once. The sample taken for sequencing was PBMCs. The receptors derive from a man aged 25 to 45 in good health and CMV-seronegative. Each CDR3 is given with its conserved first and last residue. The D gene is left open where the match is weak. Some rows have no size entry. The others give once, few or many, or a class for an expanded clone.

j_call v_call clone_size d_call cdr3_nt cdr3_aa
TRBJ2-7 TRBV2 - TRBD1 TGTGCCAGCAGTCCCTGGACAGGGAAAGGCGAGCAGTACTTC CASSPWTGKGEQYF
TRBJ2-2 TRBV7-6 once - TGTGCCAGCAGCTTACGGAACACCGGGGAGCTGTTTTTT CASSLRNTGELFF
TRBJ1-5 TRBV2 - - TGTGCCAGCAGTGGTGGTGGCGGGTCCGTGGGGCCCCAGCATTTT CASSGGGGSVGPQHF
TRBJ1-5 TRBV28 - TRBD1 TGTGCCAGCAATCGGGACAGGGGAGGAGGTCAGCCCCAGCATTTT CASNRDRGGGQPQHF
TRBJ2-1 TRBV7-6 - TRBD1 TGTGCCAGCAGCTCACCGGGACAGGGTTACAATGAGCAGTTCTTC CASSSPGQGYNEQFF
TRBJ2-7 TRBV19 - - TGTGCCAGTAGTATAGCCAGGGGCCCTTACGAGCAGTACTTC CASSIARGPYEQYF
TRBJ2-7 TRBV5-4 - TRBD1 TGTGCCAGCAGCTTGAGGGACAGTTACGAGCAGTACTTC CASSLRDSYEQYF
TRBJ2-1 TRBV13 - TRBD2 TGTGCCAGCAGGAGAGCCGGGACTAGCGGGGGTCATGAGCAGTTCTTC CASRRAGTSGGHEQFF
TRBJ1-2 TRBV6-1 once TRBD1 TGTGCCAGCAGTCAGGGGGCAGGGGCCCAAAGAGGCTACATCTTC CASSQGAGAQRGYIF
TRBJ2-6 TRBV6-5 few - TGTGCCAGCAACATAGGGGACTCTGGGGCCAACGTCCTGACTTTC CASNIGDSGANVLTF